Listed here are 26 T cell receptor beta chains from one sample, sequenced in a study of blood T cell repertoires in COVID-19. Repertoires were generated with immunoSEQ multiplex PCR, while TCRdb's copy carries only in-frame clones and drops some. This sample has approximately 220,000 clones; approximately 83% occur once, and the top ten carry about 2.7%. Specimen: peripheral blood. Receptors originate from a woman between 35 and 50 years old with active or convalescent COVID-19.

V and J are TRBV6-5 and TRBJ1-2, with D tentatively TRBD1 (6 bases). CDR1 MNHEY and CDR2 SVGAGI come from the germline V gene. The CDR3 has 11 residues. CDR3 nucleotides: TGTGCTTCAACAGGGTACTATGGCTACACCTTC. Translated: CASTGYYGYTF.

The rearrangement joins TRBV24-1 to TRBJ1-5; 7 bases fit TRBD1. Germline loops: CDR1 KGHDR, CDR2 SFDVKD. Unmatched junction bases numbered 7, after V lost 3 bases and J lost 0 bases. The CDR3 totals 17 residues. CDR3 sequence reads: CATSDPKGTDSNQPQHF. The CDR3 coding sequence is TGTGCCACCAGTGATCCCAAGGGGACAGATAGCAATCAGCCCCAGCATTTT.

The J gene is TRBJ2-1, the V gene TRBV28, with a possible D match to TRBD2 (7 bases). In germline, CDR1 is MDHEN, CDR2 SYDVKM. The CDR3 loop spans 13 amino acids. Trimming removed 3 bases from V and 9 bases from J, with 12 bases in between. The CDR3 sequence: CASSLAGAGEQFF. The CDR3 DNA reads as TGTGCCAGCAGTTTGGCGGGGGCGGGTGAGCAGTTCTTC. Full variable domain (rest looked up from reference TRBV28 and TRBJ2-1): DVKVTQSSRYLVKRTGEKVFLECVQDMDHENMFWYRQDPGLGLRLIYFSYDVKMKEKGDIPEGYSVSREKKERFSLILESASTNQTSMYLCASSLAGAGEQFFGPGTRLTVL.

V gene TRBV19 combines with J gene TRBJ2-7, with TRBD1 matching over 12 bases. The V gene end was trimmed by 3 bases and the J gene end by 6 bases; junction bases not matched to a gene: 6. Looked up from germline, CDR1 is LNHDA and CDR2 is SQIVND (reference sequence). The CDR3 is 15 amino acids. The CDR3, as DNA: TGTGCCAGTAGTATTAGGGGACAGGGGGCCGGCGAGCAGTACTTC. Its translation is CASSIRGQGAGEQYF.

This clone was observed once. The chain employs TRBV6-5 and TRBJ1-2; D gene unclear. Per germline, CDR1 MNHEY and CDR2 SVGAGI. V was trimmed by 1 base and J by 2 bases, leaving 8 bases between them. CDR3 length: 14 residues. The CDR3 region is CASSYWAGNYGYTF. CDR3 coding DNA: TGTGCCAGCAGTTACTGGGCAGGCAACTATGGCTACACCTTC.

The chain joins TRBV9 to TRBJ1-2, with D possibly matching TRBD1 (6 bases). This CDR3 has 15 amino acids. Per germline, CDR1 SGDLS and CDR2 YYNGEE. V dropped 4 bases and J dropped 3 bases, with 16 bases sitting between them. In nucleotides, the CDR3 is TGTGCCAGCAGCCTCCGGGACACCGTCCACTATGGCTACACCTTC. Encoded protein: CASSLRDTVHYGYTF.

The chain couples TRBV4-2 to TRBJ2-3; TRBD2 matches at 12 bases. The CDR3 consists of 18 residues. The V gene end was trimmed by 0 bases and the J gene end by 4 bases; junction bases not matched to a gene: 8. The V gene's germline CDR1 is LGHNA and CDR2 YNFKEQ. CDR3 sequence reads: CASSQDPPLAGGADTQYF. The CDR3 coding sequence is TGTGCCAGCAGCCAAGATCCCCCACTAGCGGGGGGTGCAGATACGCAGTATTTT.

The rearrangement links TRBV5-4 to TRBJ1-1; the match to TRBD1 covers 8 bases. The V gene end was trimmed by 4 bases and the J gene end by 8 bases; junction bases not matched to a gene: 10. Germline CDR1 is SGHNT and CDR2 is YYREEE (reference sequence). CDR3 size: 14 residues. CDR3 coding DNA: TGTGCCAGCAGCCCAAAAACCGGGACAGGCGAAGCTTTCTTT. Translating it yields CASSPKTGTGEAFF. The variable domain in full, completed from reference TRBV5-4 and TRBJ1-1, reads ETGVTQSPTHLIKTRGQQVTLRCSSQSGHNTVSWYQQALGQGPQFIFQYYREEENGRGNFPPRFSGLQFPNYSSELNVNALELDDSALYLCASSPKTGTGEAFFGQGTRLTVV.

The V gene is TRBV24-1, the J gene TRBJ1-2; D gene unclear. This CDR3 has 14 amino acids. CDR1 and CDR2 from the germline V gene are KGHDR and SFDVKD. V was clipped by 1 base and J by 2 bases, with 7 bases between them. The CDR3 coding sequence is TGTGCCACCAGTGATTTTTTACAGAACTATGGCTACACCTTC. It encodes CATSDFLQNYGYTF.

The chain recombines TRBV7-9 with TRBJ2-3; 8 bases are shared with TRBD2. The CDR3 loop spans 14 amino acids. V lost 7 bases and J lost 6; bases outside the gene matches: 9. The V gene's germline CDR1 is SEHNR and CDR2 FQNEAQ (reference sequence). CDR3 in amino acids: CASILLAVSDTQYF. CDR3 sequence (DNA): TGTGCCAGCATTCTACTAGCGGTTTCGGATACGCAGTATTTT.

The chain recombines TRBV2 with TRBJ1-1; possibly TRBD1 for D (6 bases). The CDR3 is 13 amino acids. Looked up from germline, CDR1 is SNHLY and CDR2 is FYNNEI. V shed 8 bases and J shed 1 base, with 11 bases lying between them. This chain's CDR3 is CASQRTENTEAFF. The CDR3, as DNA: TGTGCCAGCCAGAGGACAGAGAACACTGAAGCTTTCTTT.

CDR3 region: CATSDRQNTEAFF. CDR3 in DNA: TGTGCCACTTCGGACAGGCAGAACACTGAAGCTTTCTTT. The rearrangement links TRBV27 to TRBJ1-1; 7 bases agree with TRBD1. The CDR3 is 13 residues long. V dropped 10 bases and J dropped 1; count of bases not matched to a gene: 6. Germline assignment: CDR1 MNHEY and CDR2 SMNVEV (reference sequence).

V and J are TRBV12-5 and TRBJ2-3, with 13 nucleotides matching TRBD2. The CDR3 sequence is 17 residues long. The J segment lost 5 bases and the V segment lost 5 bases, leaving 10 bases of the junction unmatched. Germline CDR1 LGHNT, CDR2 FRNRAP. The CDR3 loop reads CASGIWTSGSEVDTQYF. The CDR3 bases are TGTGCTAGTGGTATATGGACTAGCGGGAGTGAGGTAGATACGCAGTATTTT.

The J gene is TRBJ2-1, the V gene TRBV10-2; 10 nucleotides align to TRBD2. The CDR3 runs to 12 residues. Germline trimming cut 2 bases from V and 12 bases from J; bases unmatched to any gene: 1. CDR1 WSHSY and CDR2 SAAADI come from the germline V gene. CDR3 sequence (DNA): TGCGCCAGCAGTGAGCCTAGCGGGAGGCAGTTCTTC. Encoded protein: CASSEPSGRQFF.

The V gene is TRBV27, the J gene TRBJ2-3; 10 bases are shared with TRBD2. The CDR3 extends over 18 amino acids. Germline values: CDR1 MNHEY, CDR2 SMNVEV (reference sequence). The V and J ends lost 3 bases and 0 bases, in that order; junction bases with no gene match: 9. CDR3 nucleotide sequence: TGTGCCAGCAGTTTTCTCCAAAGCGGGGGGGTTAGCACAGATACGCAGTATTTT. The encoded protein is CASSFLQSGGVSTDTQYF.

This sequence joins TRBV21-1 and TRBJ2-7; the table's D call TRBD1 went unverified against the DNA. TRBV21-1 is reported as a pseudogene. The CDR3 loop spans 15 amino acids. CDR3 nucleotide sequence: TGTGCCAGCAGCATCCGACGACAGGGTAGGGCCGAGCAGTACTTC. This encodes CASSIRRQGRAEQYF.

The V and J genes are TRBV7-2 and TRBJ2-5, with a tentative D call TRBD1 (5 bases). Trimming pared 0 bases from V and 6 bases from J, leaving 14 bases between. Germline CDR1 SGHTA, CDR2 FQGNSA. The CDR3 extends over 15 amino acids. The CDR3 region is CASSLALEVGQTQYF. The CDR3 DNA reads TGTGCCAGCAGCTTAGCGCTAGAGGTGGGGCAGACCCAGTACTTC.

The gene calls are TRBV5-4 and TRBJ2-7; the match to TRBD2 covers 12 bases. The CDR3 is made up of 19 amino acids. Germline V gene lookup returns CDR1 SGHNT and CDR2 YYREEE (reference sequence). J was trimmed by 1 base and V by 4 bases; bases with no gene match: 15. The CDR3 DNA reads TGTGCCAGCAGCGTCATGGTCCCGACTAGCGGGGGCCAATCCTACGAGCAGTACTTC. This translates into CASSVMVPTSGGQSYEQYF. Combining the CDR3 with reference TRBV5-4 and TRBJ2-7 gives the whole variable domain ETGVTQSPTHLIKTRGQQVTLRCSSQSGHNTVSWYQQALGQGPQFIFQYYREEENGRGNFPPRFSGLQFPNYSSELNVNALELDDSALYLCASSVMVPTSGGQSYEQYFGPGTRLTVT.

CDR3 bases: TGTGCCAGCACCCCGAGTACCCCTAGCACAGATACGCAGTATTTT. Translation gives CASTPSTPSTDTQYF. V gene TRBV6-5 combines with J gene TRBJ2-3; D unresolved. The V gene's germline CDR1 is MNHEY and CDR2 SVGAGI. V was trimmed by 7 bases and J by 0 bases, leaving 14 bases between them. There are 15 residues in the CDR3.

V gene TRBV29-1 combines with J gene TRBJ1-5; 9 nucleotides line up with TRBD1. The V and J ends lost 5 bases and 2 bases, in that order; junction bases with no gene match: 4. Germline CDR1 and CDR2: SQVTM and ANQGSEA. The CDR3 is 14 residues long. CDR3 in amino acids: CSVSTGGRNQPQHF. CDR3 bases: TGCAGCGTTTCGACAGGGGGTCGCAATCAGCCCCAGCATTTT.

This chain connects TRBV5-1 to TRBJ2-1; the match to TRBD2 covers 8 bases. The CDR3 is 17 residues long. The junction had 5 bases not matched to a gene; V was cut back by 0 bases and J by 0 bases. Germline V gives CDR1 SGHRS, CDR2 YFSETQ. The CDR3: CASSLGRRGDSYNEQFF. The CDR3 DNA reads TGCGCCAGCAGCTTGGGTAGGCGGGGGGACTCCTACAATGAGCAGTTCTTC. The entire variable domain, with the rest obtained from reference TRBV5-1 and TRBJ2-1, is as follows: KAGVTQTPRYLIKTRGQQVTLSCSPISGHRSVSWYQQTPGQGLQFLFEYFSETQRNKGNFPGRFSGRQFSNSRSEMNVSTLELGDSALYLCASSLGRRGDSYNEQFFGPGTRLTVL.

The CDR3 reads CASSDGRGWSGYTF. The CDR3 nucleotides read TGTGCCAGCAGTGATGGGCGGGGTTGGAGTGGCTACACCTTC. This sequence joins TRBV2 and TRBJ1-2; D not resolved. V was clipped by 3 bases and J by 7 bases, with 15 bases between them. Germline V gives CDR1 SNHLY, CDR2 FYNNEI. The CDR3 contains 14 residues.

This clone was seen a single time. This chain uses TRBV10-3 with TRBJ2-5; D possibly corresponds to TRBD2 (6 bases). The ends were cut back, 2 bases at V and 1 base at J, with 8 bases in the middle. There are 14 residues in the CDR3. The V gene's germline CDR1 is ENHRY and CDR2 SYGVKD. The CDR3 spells CAISEAGIQETQYF. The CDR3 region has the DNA TGTGCCATCAGTGAGGCGGGGATCCAAGAGACCCAGTACTTC.

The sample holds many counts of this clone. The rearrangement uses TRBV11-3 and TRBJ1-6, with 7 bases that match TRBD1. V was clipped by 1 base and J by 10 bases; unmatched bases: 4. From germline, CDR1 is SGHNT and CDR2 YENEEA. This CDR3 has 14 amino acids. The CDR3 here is CASSLVGGGSPLHF. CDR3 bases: TGTGCCAGCAGCTTAGTAGGGGGCGGCTCACCCCTCCACTTT. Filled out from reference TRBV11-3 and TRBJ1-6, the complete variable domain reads EAGVVQSPRYKIIEKKQPVAFWCNPISGHNTLYWYLQNLGQGPELLIRYENEEAVDDSQLPKDRFSAERLKGVDSTLKIQPAELGDSAVYLCASSLVGGGSPLHFGNGTRLTVT.

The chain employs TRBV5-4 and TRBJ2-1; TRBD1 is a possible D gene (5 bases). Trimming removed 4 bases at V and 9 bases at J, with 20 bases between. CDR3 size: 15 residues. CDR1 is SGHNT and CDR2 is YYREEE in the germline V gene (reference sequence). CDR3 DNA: TGTGCCAGCAGCCCCCGGCTAAGCCCCACAGGTGAGCAGTTCTTC. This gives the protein CASSPRLSPTGEQFF.

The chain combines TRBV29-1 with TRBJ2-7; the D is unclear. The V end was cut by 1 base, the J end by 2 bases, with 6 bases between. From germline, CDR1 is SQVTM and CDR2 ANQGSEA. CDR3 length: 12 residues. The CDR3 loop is CSVEGGAYEQYF. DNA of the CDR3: TGCAGCGTTGAAGGAGGAGCCTACGAGCAGTACTTC.